This T cell receptor beta chain was sequenced for a study of blood T cell repertoires in COVID-19. How the authors handled the data: Amplification from reference gene primers served as the basis for estimated nucleated cell counts. The table came from immunoSEQ multiplex PCR; TCRdb's copy has only in-frame clones and leaves some out. V and J calls and clone size follow that table, whereas D and trimming were derived from the DNA. The sample includes a few hundred thousand clones, about 89% of them seen just once. CDR1 is ENHRY and CDR2 is SYGVKD in the germline V gene. The CDR3 sequence is 17 residues long. The J segment lost 0 bases and the V segment lost 4 bases, leaving 8 bases of the junction unmatched.

The clonotype originates from a woman aged 40 to 55 who had been exposed to COVID-19. The V call is TRBV10-3, the J call TRBJ2-1; 8 positions match TRBD2. Sequenced sample: PBMCs or T cells enriched from blood (not recorded which). The CDR3 DNA reads TGTGCCATCAGTGCTTCCAGCGGGGGCCTCTCCTACAATGAGCAGTTCTTC. Translation: CAISASSGGLSYNEQFF.